This T cell receptor (beta chain) was found in a study of sequential checkpoint blockade in melanoma. For the study at large: Arm A got nivolumab then ipilimumab; arm B the reverse, 1:1. After both sequences, patients received maintenance nivolumab.

This sample's treatment: randomized to nivolumab then ipilimumab (arm A) or the reverse (arm B). Assay used: immunoSEQ multiplex PCR; TCRdb lists only in-frame clones, some missing. The profile shows approximately 22,000 clones, 82% of them singletons. Germline-derived CDR1 and CDR2 are LGHNA and YNFKEQ. The CDR3 is made up of 17 amino acids. V shed 3 bases, J shed 6 bases, and the junction held 6 bases outside the gene matches. This receptor was taken from a human donor with melanoma. This chain joins TRBV4-2 and TRBJ2-2; TRBD2 aligns across 14 bases. Specimen: CD8+ T cells sorted from blood (inferred from file names), collected from a patient given nivolumab and ipilimumab in sequence. DNA for the CDR3: TGTGCCAGCAGCCAGACTAGCGGGAGGGCCGGGGCCGGGGAGCTGTTTTTT. It specifies CASSQTSGRAGAGELFF.